The rows below give T cell receptor beta chains drawn from one sample of a study of vaccination and CD4 T cells after COVID-19. Antigen specificity for these receptors is unknown. TCRdb reprocessed the PCR reads via MiXCR and lists one record per CDR3 protein. The repertoire holds about 24,000 distinct CDR3 sequences, with around 42% as singletons. This sample comprised CD4+ T cells from blood, cultured in vitro, obtained about 7 months after SARS-CoV-2 vaccination. These receptors originate from a human donor who had recovered from COVID-19. Each CDR3 is given with its conserved first and last residue. The D gene is left open where the match is weak. Clone size appears in some rows only: once, few, many, or a class for an expanded clone.

clone_size j_call d_call v_call cdr3_aa cdr3_nt
- TRBJ1-6 - TRBV6-1 CASSEGGWGTNNSPLHF TGTGCCAGCAGTGAAGGCGGCTGGGGCACGAATAATTCACCCCTCCACTTT
- TRBJ1-2 TRBD1 TRBV10-1 CASRATGLDGNYGYTF TGCGCCAGCAGGGCGACAGGGTTAGACGGAAACTATGGCTACACCTTC
- TRBJ1-2 - TRBV28 CASRRRRAGVNGYTF TGTGCCAGCAGGCGACGACGGGCCGGGGTGAATGGCTACACCTTC
few TRBJ1-5 TRBD1 TRBV7-8 CASSPDRVKQPQHF TGTGCCAGCAGCCCGGACAGGGTCAAACAGCCCCAGCATTTT
- TRBJ2-7 TRBD2 TRBV7-2 CASSLLAGRSEQYF TGTGCCAGCAGCTTGTTAGCGGGACGTTCCGAGCAGTACTTC
- TRBJ2-5 - TRBV4-2 CASSQHGETQYF TGTGCCAGCAGCCAACACGGAGAGACCCAGTACTTC
few TRBJ2-7 TRBD2 TRBV10-3 CAISSGGVGLFNEQYF TGTGCCATCAGCTCTGGGGGGGTAGGGTTGTTCAACGAGCAGTACTTC
- TRBJ2-7 - TRBV7-9 CASSLGEYLYEQYF TGTGCCAGCAGCTTAGGGGAATACCTCTACGAGCAGTACTTC
- TRBJ2-3 TRBD1 TRBV5-4 CASSLVEGAADTQYF TGTGCCAGCAGCTTGGTCGAGGGGGCCGCAGATACGCAGTATTTT
few TRBJ2-7 - TRBV7-8 CASSLRSESYEQYF TGTGCCAGCAGCTTACGCAGCGAATCCTACGAGCAGTACTTC